The rows below give T cell receptor beta chains drawn from one sample of a study of blood T cell repertoires in COVID-19. Generated by immunoSEQ multiplex PCR, the TCRdb table keeps only in-frame clones and is missing some. Here the sample spans almost 400,000 clones, around 87% being singletons. Input material: peripheral blood. Every receptor here comes from a woman in her sixties with COVID-19, enrolled during active disease. CDR3s include the opening cysteine and the closing phenylalanine or tryptophan.

len: 12
v_gene: TRBV4-1
CDR3aa: CASSQVGVEQFF

len: 13
v_gene: TRBV7-2
CDR3aa: CASSLTGRSGAFF

len: 14
v_gene: TRBV9
CDR3aa: CASSARGGDYGYTF

len: 14
v_gene: TRBV30
CDR3aa: CAWTSDRVNEKLFF

len: 14
v_gene: TRBV7-2
CDR3aa: CASSLVQGVAEQYF

len: 12
v_gene: TRBV3-1/TRBV3-2
CDR3aa: CASSQVGAGAFF

len: 14
v_gene: TRBV5-5
CDR3aa: CASSLQVGREKLFF

len: 13
v_gene: TRBV4-1
CDR3aa: CASSQRSEDTQYF

len: 14
v_gene: TRBV28
CDR3aa: CASSLSGGGQPQHF

len: 19
v_gene: TRBV28
CDR3aa: CASSPTVGQGAVAPYEQYF

len: 15
v_gene: TRBV10-3
CDR3aa: CAISGLGRVSYEQYF

len: 14
v_gene: TRBV2
CDR3aa: CASRRGQATYEQYF

len: 14
v_gene: TRBV6-5
CDR3aa: CAVKTAGNTGELFF

len: 14
v_gene: TRBV5-1
CDR3aa: CASRSAGGSETQYF

len: 15
v_gene: TRBV5-1
CDR3aa: CASSPAGQTYYGYTF

len: 13
v_gene: TRBV10-3
CDR3aa: CAISGTLNTEAFF

len: 14
v_gene: TRBV3-1/TRBV3-2
CDR3aa: CASGQRGGSYEQFF

len: 14
v_gene: TRBV19
CDR3aa: CASSTGQGGSPLHF

len: 14
v_gene: TRBV6-5
CDR3aa: CASSYGTAGYGYTF

len: 17
v_gene: TRBV27
CDR3aa: CASSLSGTGASNQPQHF

len: 13
v_gene: TRBV12-5
CDR3aa: CASGLMGRYEQYF

len: 17
v_gene: TRBV5-4
CDR3aa: CASSLRTGPYSNQPQHF

len: 16
v_gene: TRBV15
CDR3aa: CATSRSRTVLNEKLFF

len: 15
v_gene: TRBV14
CDR3aa: CASSQVGQGRHEQYF

len: 15
v_gene: TRBV27
CDR3aa: CASRTGLAANYEQYF

len: 15
v_gene: TRBV3-1/TRBV3-2
CDR3aa: CASSLDRAGSQPQHF

len: 13
v_gene: TRBV5-5
CDR3aa: CAGGDRGYREQYF

len: 12
v_gene: TRBV29-1
CDR3aa: CSVGQGNTEAFF

len: 15
v_gene: TRBV10-1
CDR3aa: CASSESMTANTEAFF

len: 15
v_gene: TRBV5-1
CDR3aa: CASSFGLAANYEQYF

len: 16
v_gene: TRBV9
CDR3aa: CASSVASSGGAETQYF

len: 16
v_gene: TRBV30
CDR3aa: CAWNRRRGANTGELFF

len: 16
v_gene: TRBV6-1
CDR3aa: CASSDPYRDSTYEQYF

len: 14
v_gene: TRBV2
CDR3aa: CASRNRGDNQPQHF

len: 14
v_gene: TRBV27
CDR3aa: CASSLYRVGEPQHF

len: 13
v_gene: TRBV25-1
CDR3aa: CASRVAGNTEAFF

len: 14
v_gene: TRBV27
CDR3aa: CASSLRLGVDEQYF

len: 14
v_gene: TRBV2
CDR3aa: CASSEQGANYGYTF

len: 14
v_gene: TRBV14
CDR3aa: CASSLTGKGEKLFF

len: 16
v_gene: TRBV2
CDR3aa: CASSLLGPGVSETQYF